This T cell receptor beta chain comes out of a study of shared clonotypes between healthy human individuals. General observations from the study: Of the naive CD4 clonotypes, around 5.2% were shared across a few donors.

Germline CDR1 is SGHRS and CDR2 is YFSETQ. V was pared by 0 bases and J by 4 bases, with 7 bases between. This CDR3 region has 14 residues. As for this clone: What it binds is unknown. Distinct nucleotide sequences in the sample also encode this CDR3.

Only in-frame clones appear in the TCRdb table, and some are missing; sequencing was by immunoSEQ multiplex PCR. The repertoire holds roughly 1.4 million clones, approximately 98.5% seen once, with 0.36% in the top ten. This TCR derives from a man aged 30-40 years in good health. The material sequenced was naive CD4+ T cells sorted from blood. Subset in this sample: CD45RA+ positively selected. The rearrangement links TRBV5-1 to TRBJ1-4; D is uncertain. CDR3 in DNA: TGCGCCAGCAGCTTGGAACGTAGTAATGAAAAACTGTTTTTT. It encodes CASSLERSNEKLFF. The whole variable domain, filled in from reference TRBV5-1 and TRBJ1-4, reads KAGVTQTPRYLIKTRGQQVTLSCSPISGHRSVSWYQQTPGQGLQFLFEYFSETQRNKGNFPGRFSGRQFSNSRSEMNVSTLELGDSALYLCASSLERSNEKLFFGSGTQLSVL.